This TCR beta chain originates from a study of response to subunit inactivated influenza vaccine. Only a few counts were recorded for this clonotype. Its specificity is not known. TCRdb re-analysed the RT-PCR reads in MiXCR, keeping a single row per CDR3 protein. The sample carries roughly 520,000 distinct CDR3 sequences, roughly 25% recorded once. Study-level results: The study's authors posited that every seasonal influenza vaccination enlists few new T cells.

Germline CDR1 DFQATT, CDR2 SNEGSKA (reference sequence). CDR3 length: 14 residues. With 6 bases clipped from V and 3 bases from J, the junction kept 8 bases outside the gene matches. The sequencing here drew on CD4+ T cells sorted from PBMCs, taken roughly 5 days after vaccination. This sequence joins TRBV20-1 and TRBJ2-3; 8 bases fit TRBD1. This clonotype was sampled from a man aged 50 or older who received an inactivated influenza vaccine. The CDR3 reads CSARQGTGTDTQYF. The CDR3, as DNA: TGCAGTGCAAGACAGGGGACGGGGACAGATACGCAGTATTTT.